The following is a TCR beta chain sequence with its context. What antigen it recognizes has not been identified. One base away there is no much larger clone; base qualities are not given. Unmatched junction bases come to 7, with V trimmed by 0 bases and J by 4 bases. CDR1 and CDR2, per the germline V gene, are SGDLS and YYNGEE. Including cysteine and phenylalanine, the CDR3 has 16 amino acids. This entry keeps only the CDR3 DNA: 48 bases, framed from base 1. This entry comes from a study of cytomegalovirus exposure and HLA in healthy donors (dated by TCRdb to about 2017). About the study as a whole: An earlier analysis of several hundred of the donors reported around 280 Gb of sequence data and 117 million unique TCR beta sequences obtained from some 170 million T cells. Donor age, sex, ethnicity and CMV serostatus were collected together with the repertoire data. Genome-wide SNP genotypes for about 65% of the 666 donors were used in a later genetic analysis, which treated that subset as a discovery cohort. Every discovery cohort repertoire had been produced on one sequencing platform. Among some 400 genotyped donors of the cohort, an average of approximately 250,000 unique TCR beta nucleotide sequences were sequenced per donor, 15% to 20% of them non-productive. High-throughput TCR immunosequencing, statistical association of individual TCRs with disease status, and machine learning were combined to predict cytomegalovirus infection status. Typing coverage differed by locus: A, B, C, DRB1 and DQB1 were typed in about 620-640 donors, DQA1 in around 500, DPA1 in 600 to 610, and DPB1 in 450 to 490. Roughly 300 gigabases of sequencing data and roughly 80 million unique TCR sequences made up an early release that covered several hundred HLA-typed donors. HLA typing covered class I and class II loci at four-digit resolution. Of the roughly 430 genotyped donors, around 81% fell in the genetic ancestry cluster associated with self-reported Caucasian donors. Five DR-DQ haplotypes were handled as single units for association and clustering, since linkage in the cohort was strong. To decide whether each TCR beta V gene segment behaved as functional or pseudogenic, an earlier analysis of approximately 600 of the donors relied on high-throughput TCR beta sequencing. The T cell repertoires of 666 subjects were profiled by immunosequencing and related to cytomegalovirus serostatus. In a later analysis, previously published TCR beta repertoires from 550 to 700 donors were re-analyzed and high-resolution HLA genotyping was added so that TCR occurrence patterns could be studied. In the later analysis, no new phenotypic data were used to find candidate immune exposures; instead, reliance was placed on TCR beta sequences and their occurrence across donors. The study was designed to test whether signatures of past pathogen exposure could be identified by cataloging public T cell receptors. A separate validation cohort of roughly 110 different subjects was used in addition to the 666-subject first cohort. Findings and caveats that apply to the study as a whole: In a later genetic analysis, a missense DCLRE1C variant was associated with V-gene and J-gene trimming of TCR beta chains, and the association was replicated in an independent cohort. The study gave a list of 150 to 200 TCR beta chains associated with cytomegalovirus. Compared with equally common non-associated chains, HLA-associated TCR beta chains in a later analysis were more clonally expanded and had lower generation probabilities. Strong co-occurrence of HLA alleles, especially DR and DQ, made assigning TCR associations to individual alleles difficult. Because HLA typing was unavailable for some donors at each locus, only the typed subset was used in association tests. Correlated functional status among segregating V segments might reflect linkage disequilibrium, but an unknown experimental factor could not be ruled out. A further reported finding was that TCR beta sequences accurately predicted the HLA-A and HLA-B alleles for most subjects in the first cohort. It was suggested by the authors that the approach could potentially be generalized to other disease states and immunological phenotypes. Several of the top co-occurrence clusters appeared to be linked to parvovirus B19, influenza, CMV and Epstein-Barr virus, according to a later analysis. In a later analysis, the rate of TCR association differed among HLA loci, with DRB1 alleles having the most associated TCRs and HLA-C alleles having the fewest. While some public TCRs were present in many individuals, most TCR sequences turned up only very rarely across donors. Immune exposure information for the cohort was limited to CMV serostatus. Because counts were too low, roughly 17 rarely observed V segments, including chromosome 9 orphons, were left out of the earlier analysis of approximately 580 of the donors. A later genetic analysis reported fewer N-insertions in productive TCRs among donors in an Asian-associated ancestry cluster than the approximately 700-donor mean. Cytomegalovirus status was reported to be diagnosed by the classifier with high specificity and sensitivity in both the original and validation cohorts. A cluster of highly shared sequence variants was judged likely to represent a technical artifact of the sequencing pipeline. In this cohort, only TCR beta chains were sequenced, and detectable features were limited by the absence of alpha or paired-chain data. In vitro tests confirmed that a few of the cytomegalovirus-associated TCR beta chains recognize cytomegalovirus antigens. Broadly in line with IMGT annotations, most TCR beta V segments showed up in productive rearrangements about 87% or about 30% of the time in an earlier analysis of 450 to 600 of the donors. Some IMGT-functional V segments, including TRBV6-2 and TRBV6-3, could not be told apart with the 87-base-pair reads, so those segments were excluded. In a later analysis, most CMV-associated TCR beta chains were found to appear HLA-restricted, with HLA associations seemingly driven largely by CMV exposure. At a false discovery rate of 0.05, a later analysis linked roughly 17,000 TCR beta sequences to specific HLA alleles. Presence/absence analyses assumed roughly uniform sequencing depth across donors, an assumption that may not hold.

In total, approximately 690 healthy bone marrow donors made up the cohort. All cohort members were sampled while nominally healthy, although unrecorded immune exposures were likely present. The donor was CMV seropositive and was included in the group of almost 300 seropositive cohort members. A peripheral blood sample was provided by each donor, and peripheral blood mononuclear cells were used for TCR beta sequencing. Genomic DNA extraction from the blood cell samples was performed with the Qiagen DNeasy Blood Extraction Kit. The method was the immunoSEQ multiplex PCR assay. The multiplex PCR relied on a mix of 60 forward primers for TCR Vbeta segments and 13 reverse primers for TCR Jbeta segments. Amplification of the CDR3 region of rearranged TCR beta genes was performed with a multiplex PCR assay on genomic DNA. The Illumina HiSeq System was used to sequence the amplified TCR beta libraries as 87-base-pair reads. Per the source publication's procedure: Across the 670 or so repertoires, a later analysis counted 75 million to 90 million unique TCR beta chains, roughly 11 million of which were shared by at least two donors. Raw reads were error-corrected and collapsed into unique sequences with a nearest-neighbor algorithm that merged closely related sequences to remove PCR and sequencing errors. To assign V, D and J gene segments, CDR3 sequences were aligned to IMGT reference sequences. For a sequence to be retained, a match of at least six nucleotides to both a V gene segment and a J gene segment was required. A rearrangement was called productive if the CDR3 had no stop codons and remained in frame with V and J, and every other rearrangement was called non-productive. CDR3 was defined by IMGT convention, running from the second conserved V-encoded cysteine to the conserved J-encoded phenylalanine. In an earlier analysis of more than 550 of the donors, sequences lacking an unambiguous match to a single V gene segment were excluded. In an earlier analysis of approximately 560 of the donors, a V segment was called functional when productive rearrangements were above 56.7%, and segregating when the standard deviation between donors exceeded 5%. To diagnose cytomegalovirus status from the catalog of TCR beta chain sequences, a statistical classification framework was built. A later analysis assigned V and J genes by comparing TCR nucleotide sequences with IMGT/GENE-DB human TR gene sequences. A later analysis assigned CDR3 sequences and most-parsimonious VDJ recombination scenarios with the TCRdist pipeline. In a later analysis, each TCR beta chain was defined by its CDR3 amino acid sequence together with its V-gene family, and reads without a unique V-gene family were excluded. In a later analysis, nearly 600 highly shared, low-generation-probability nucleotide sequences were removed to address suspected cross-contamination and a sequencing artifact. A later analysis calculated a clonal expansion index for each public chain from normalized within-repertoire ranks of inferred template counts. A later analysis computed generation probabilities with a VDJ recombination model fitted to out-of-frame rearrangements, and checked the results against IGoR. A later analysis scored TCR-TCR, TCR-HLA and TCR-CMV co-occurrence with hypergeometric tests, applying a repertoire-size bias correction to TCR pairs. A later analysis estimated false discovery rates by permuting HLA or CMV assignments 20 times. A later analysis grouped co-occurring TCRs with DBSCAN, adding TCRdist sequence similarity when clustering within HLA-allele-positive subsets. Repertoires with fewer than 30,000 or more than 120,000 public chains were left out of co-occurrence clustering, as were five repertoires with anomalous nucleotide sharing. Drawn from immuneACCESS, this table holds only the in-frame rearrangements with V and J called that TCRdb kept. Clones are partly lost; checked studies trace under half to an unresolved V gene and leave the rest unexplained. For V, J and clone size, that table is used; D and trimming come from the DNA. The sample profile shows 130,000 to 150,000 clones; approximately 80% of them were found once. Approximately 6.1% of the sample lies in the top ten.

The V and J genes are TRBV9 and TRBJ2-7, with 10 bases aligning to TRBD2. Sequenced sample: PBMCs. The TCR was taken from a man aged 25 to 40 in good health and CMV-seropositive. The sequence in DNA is TGTGCCAGCAGCGTAGGTGGAGCGGGGGGGATTTACGAGCAGTACTTC. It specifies CASSVGGAGGIYEQYF.